The 24 T cell receptor beta chains presented below share a single source sample, sequenced in a study of blood T cells in healthy people across ages (dated by TCRdb to the mid-2010s). Receptor amplification or capture employed 5' RACE. Reads for this sample came from an Illumina HiSeq 2500. A second about 7 to 12 cycle PCR used a sample-barcoded 5' primer and a J-beta primer mix. TCRdb reprocessed the public reads (quality trimming at Q25 with fastp, clone calling with MiXCR) and kept in-frame beta chains. Duplicate CDR3 protein sequences are folded into a single record with the most common DNA and genes. This sample comprises about 1,800,000 distinct CDR3 sequences, 25% to 30% of them detected only once. The biggest ten clones account for around 7.7% of the sample. The sequencing sample was made of blood. These receptor sequences come from a woman in her 30s in good health.

This clonotype appeared many times. This rearrangement joins TRBV5-1 to TRBJ2-7, with 8 bases identical to TRBD1. CDR1 and CDR2 (germline): SGHRS, YFSETQ. V was pared by 0 bases and J by 6 bases, with 5 bases of the junction left unmatched. This CDR3 has 14 amino acids. The CDR3 here is CASSLEHRGAEQYF. The CDR3 nucleotides read TGCGCCAGCAGCTTGGAACACAGGGGGGCCGAGCAGTACTTC.

The table lists this clonotype with many counts. The chain uses TRBV18 and TRBJ2-7; 12 nucleotides match TRBD2. CDR1 is KGHSH, CDR2 LQKENI, per germline. Unmatched junction bases numbered 3, after V lost 2 bases and J lost 1 base. The CDR3 sequence is 16 residues long. This CDR3 reads CASSPKLAGGSYEQYF. CDR3 DNA: TGTGCCAGCTCACCAAAACTAGCGGGGGGTTCCTACGAGCAGTACTTC.

This chain links TRBV7-8 with TRBJ2-1; 7 bases align to TRBD2. This CDR3 is built from 15 residues. The ends lost 6 bases at V and 7 bases at J; junction bases unmatched: 12. Germline values: CDR1 SGHVS, CDR2 FQNEAQ. The CDR3 region is CASRERDDPGNEQFF. The CDR3 coding sequence is TGTGCCAGCAGGGAGCGGGACGATCCCGGGAATGAGCAGTTCTTC.

This clonotype came up a few times. The chain combines TRBV2 with TRBJ1-5; 9 nucleotides line up with TRBD1. CDR3 length: 14 amino acids. V gave up 5 bases and J gave up 7 bases; unmatched junction bases: 6. Germline V gene data show CDR1 as SNHLY and CDR2 as FYNNEI. The CDR3 loop reads CASSPQGASQPQHF. The CDR3 coding sequence is TGTGCCAGCAGTCCACAGGGGGCATCCCAGCCCCAGCATTTT.

There are a few counts of this clonotype. CDR3 sequence reads: CASASGGYGYTF. CDR3 coding DNA: TGTGCCAGCGCATCTGGGGGCTATGGCTACACCTTC. This sequence joins TRBV3-1 and TRBJ1-2, with D perhaps matching TRBD1 (5 bases). The CDR3 is 12 amino acids. Trimming took off 8 bases at V and 4 bases at J, with 11 bases between the two ends. Germline V gives CDR1 LGHDT, CDR2 YNNKEL (reference sequence).

V and J are TRBV18 and TRBJ1-1, with TRBD1 as a possible D gene (5 bases). This CDR3 region has 16 residues. Trimming pared 4 bases from V and 0 bases from J, leaving 15 bases between. From germline, CDR1 is KGHSH and CDR2 LQKENI. In DNA, the CDR3 is TGTGCCAGCTCACACGGGACCACGATTATGAACACTGAAGCTTTCTTT. This encodes CASSHGTTIMNTEAFF.

This sequence joins TRBV10-2 and TRBJ2-1; weak D call: TRBD2 (5 bases). The CDR3 has 14 residues. The V gene's germline CDR1 is WSHSY and CDR2 SAAADI. Trimming pared 1 base from V and 9 bases from J, leaving 13 bases between. CDR3 sequence: CASSELGSSVEQFF. The CDR3 region has the DNA TGCGCCAGCAGTGAGTTAGGGAGCTCTGTTGAGCAGTTCTTC.

The chain couples TRBV5-1 to TRBJ2-3, with TRBD1 as a possible D gene (5 bases). Germline V gene lookup returns CDR1 SGHRS and CDR2 YFSETQ. The CDR3 contains 16 residues. V was trimmed by 4 bases and J by 0 bases, leaving 15 bases between them. In nucleotides, the CDR3 is TGCGCCAGCAGCCTCGGACACGAAACTAGCACAGATACGCAGTATTTT. Its protein product is CASSLGHETSTDTQYF.

In its sample, this clonotype was seen many times. An end of the junction does not agree with germline; a read error may underlie this. The V gene is TRBV5-1, the J gene TRBJ2-1; TRBD1 is a possible D gene (6 bases). There are 14 residues in the CDR3. CDR1 is SGHRS, CDR2 YFSETQ, per germline. CDR3 DNA sequence: TGTGCCAGCAGTTTAGGGGGTTTCTACAATGAGCAGTTCTTC. Its protein is CASSLGGFYNEQFF.

The chain carries TRBV7-2 and TRBJ2-7; 8 bases match TRBD2. The germline CDR1 and CDR2 sequences are SGHTA and FQGNSA. With 4 bases clipped from V and 2 bases from J, the junction kept 10 bases outside the gene matches. The CDR3 consists of 16 residues. In nucleotides, the CDR3 is TGTGCCAGCAGCTCCCAGACTTTGGGACTAGCCTACGAGCAGTACTTC. The encoded protein is CASSSQTLGLAYEQYF.

This clonotype turned up a few times. The V call is TRBV30, the J call TRBJ2-1; TRBD1 aligns across 7 bases. This CDR3 has 14 amino acids. CDR1 GTSNPN and CDR2 SVGIG come from the germline V gene (reference sequence). The J segment lost 6 bases and the V segment lost 4 bases, leaving 9 bases of the junction unmatched. CDR3 region: CAWTDTGARNEQFF. Here the CDR3 DNA reads TGTGCCTGGACCGACACAGGGGCGCGCAATGAGCAGTTCTTC. The whole variable domain, remainder taken from reference TRBV30 and TRBJ2-1, is SQTIHQWPATLVQPVGSPLSLECTVEGTSNPNLYWYRQAAGRGLQLLFYSVGIGQISSEVPQNLSASRPQDRQFILSSKKLLLSDSGFYLCAWTDTGARNEQFFGPGTRLTVL.

This clonotype has just a few counts. The chain employs TRBV29-1 and TRBJ2-3; 7 nucleotides match TRBD2. V trimming: 6 bases; J trimming: 6 bases; junction bases outside the gene matches: 9. Per the germline V gene, CDR1 is SQVTM and CDR2 is ANQGSEA. The CDR3 is 13 amino acids. The CDR3 here is CSVKRGVRDTQYF. The CDR3 coding sequence is TGCAGCGTCAAGCGGGGCGTCCGGGATACGCAGTATTTT.

This clonotype occurred a few times. V is TRBV20-1 and J is TRBJ1-3; no firm D call. Trimming stripped 3 bases from V and 2 bases from J, with 8 bases between. CDR3 length: 13 residues. The germline V gene encodes CDR1 DFQATT and CDR2 SNEGSKA (reference sequence). This CDR3 is CSASLDAGNTIYF. The CDR3 nucleotides read TGCAGTGCTAGTTTGGACGCTGGAAACACCATATATTTT.

This clonotype was recorded a few times. The chain has TRBV7-2 and TRBJ2-3; perhaps TRBD2 as D (5 bases). The CDR3 is made up of 12 amino acids. Between the trimmed V and J ends, which lost 4 bases and 6 bases, there was a span of 8 bases. The germline gives CDR1 SGHTA, CDR2 FQGNSA. The CDR3 reads CASSWTLDTQYF. The CDR3 region has the DNA TGTGCCAGCAGCTGGACTCTCGATACGCAGTATTTT.

This clonotype was seen a handful of times. This chain joins TRBV19 and TRBJ2-3; 7 positions match TRBD1. Germline CDR1 LNHDA, CDR2 SQIVND (reference sequence). The V gene end was trimmed by 8 bases and the J gene end by 3 bases; junction bases not matched to a gene: 5. The CDR3 consists of 13 residues. CDR3 loop: CASRGTVTDTQYF. Written as DNA, the CDR3 is TGTGCCAGTCGAGGGACAGTGACAGATACGCAGTATTTT.

The chain employs TRBV20-1 and TRBJ2-5; 9 nucleotides align to TRBD2. Germline lookup yields CDR1 DFQATT and CDR2 SNEGSKA (reference sequence). The ends lost 6 bases at V and 2 bases at J; junction bases unmatched: 13. There are 16 residues in the CDR3. CDR3 protein: CSANAVSGREQETQYF. CDR3 in DNA: TGCAGTGCAAATGCGGTTAGCGGGAGAGAACAAGAGACCCAGTACTTC.

V is TRBV20-1 and J is TRBJ2-3; 14 bases are shared with TRBD2. V lost 3 bases and J lost 3; bases outside the gene matches: 5. CDR3 length equals 16 residues. CDR1 and CDR2 (germline): DFQATT, SNEGSKA (reference sequence). In nucleotides, the CDR3 is TGCAGTGCTAGTCGGACTAGCGGGGGGCGGACAGATACGCAGTATTTT. Its translation: CSASRTSGGRTDTQYF.

The chain combines TRBV6-5 with TRBJ2-2; D call uncertain. Germline assignment: CDR1 MNHEY and CDR2 SVGAGI. The CDR3 has 13 residues. The V end was cut by 7 bases, the J end by 3 bases, with 9 bases between. CDR3 bases: TGTGCCAGCACGTCCGGCGACACCGGGGAGCTGTTTTTT. Translated: CASTSGDTGELFF.

CDR3 sequence: CASSPPGAQGYTF. CDR3 sequence (DNA): TGTGCCAGCAGCCCCCCTGGGGCTCAGGGCTACACCTTC. The chain joins TRBV3-1 to TRBJ1-2; TRBD1 might be the D (5 bases). V was trimmed by 4 bases and J by 8 bases, leaving 14 bases between them. The CDR3 has 13 residues. The germline CDR1 and CDR2 sequences are LGHDT and YNNKEL (reference sequence).

The chain carries TRBV7-2 and TRBJ1-2; possible D gene TRBD1, 5 bases. CDR3 size: 15 residues. The germline V gene has CDR1 SGHTA and CDR2 FQGNSA. V lost 5 bases and J 5 bases, leaving 18 bases between the germline ends. CDR3: CASSPGRAARYGYTF. The CDR3 nucleotides read TGTGCCAGCAGCCCGGGCAGGGCGGCTCGTTATGGCTACACCTTC.

The sample holds a few counts of this clonotype. The genes are TRBV20-1 and TRBJ2-1; unclear D gene. Germline values: CDR1 DFQATT, CDR2 SNEGSKA (reference sequence). The CDR3 has 14 residues. V was clipped by 0 bases and J by 11 bases, with 17 bases between them. DNA of the CDR3: TGCAGTGCTAGAGATCTTGGAAGTTCCGGTCAGCAGTTCTTC. Translated, it gives CSARDLGSSGQQFF.

For this clonotype: This clone may be a read error of a much larger clone one base away. The chain couples TRBV2 to TRBJ2-5, with D unclear. Germline values: CDR1 SNHLY, CDR2 FYNNEI. The germline V and J ends were trimmed by 6 bases and 1 base, with 9 bases remaining between them. The CDR3 consists of 13 residues. Here the CDR3 DNA reads TGTGCCAGCAGAGACGACGGCCAAGAGACCCAGTACTTC. The encoded protein is CASRDDGQETQYF.

As to this clonotype: Sequence at one end of the junction differs from germline and may be a read error. V gene TRBV7-6 combines with J gene TRBJ2-1; 11 bases fit TRBD2. The CDR3 runs 15 residues. The germline gives CDR1 SGHVS, CDR2 FNYEAQ. In DNA form, the CDR3 reads TGTGCCGGCAGCCTAGGACTAGCGGGTGACAATGAGCAGTTCTTC. It codes for CAGSLGLAGDNEQFF. Complete variable domain (other parts from reference TRBV7-6 and TRBJ2-1): GAGVSQSPRYKVTKRGQDVALRCDPISGHVSLYWYRQALGQGPEFLTYFNYEAQQDKSGLPNDRFSAERPEGSISTLTIQRTEQRDSAMYRCAGSLGLAGDNEQFFGPGTRLTVL.

This clonotype was seen just once. The chain has TRBV5-5 and TRBJ1-5; no definite D call. The germline CDR1 and CDR2 sequences are SGHKS and YYEKEE (reference sequence). The CDR3 runs 12 residues. Trimming left V 8 bases short and J 3 bases short, with 9 bases between. The CDR3 reads CASTVNNQPQHF. CDR3 DNA sequence: TGTGCCAGTACGGTCAACAATCAGCCCCAGCATTTT.